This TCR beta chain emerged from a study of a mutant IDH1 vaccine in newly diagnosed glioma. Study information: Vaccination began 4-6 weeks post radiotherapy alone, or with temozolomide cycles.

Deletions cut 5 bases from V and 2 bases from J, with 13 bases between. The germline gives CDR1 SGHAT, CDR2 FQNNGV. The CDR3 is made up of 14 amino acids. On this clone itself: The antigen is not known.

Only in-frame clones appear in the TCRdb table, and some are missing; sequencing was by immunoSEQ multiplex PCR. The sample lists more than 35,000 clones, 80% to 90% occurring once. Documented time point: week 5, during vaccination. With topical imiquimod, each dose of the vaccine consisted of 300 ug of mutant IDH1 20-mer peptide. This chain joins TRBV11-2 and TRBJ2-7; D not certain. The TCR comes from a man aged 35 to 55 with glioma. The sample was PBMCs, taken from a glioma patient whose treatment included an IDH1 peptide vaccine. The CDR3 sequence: CASSPSRRAYEQYF. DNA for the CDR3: TGTGCCAGCAGCCCCAGTAGGCGCGCCTACGAGCAGTACTTC.